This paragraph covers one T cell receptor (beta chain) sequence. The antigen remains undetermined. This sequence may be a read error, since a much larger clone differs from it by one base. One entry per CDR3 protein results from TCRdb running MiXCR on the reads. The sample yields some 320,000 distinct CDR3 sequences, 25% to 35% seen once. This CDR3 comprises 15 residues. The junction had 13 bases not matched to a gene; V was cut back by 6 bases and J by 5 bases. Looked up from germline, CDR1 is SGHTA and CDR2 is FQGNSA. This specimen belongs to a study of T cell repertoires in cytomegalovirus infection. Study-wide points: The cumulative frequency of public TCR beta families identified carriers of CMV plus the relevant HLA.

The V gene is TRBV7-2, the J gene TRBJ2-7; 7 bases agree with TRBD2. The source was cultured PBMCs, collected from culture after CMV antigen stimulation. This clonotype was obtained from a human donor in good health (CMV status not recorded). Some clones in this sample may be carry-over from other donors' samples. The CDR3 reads CASRLLVGGPDEQYF. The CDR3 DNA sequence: TGTGCCAGCAGACTGTTAGTGGGAGGGCCCGACGAGCAGTACTTC.